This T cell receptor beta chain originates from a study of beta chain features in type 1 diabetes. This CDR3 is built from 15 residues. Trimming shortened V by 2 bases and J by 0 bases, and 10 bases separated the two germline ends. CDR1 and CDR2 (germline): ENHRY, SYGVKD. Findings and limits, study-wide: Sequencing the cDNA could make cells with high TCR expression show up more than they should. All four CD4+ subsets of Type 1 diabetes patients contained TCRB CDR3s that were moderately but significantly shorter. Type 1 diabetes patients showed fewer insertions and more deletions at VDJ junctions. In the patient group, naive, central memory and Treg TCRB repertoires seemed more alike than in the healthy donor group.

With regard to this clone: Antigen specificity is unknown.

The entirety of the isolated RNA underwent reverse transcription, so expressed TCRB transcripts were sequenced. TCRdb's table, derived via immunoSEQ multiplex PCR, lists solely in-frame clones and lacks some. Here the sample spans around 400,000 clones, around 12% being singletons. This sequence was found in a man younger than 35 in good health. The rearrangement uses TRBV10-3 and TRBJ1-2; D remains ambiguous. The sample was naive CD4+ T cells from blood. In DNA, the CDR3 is TGTGCCATCAGTGAGAGGCAGGCACCTAACTATGGCTACACCTTC. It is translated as CAISERQAPNYGYTF.